This T cell receptor beta chain was retrieved from a study of T cell repertoires in cytomegalovirus infection. The V end lost 4 bases, the J end lost 3 bases, and 30 bases lay between the germline ends. The V gene's germline CDR1 is SGDLS and CDR2 YYNGEE. The CDR3 length is 20 residues. A word on this clonotype: Its antigen remains unidentified.

TCRdb re-called the reads through MiXCR, storing one row per CDR3 protein. The sample records 350,000 to 550,000 distinct CDR3 sequences, under 40% being singletons. Study findings and constraints: The response measured ex vivo was dominated by TCR beta clonotypes (HLA-C-restricted and CMV-specific).

Material for sequencing was PBMCs. The rearrangement uses TRBV9 and TRBJ2-3, with D perhaps TRBD1 (7 bases). This receptor was identified in a human donor in good health (CMV status not recorded). Some clones in this sample may be carry-over from other donors' samples. The CDR3 DNA is TGTGCCAGCAGCAAACTAGCCCCTAGGGACAGTATTGGGTTTACAGATACGCAGTATTTT. It specifies CASSKLAPRDSIGFTDTQYF.